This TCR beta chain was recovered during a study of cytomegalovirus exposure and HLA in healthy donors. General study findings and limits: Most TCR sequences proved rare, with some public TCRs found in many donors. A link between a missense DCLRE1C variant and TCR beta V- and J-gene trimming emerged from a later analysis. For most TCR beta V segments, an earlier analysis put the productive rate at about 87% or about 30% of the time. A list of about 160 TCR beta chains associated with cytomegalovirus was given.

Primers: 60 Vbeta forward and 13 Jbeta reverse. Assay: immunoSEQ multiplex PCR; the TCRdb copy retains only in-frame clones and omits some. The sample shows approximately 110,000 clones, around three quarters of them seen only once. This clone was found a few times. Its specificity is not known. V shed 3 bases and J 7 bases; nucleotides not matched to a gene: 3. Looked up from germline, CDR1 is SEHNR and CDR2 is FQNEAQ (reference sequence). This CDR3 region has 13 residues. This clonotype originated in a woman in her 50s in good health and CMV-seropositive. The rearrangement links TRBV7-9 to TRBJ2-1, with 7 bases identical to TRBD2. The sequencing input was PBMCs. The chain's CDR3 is CASSLREGNEQFF. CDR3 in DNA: TGTGCCAGCAGCTTGAGGGAGGGAAATGAGCAGTTCTTC.